At least ten counts were recorded for the clone carrying this T cell receptor (beta chain). These data are taken from a study of T cells after yellow fever vaccination. A single record per CDR3 protein comes from TCRdb applying MiXCR to the 5' RACE reads. The repertoire holds about 57,000 distinct CDR3 sequences, with 7.4% as singletons. Trimming took off 3 bases at V and 4 bases at J, with 10 bases between the two ends. CDR3 length: 14 amino acids. The chain recombines TRBV12-3 or TRBV12-4 with TRBJ1-3, with D possibly TRBD1 on 5 matching bases. The sample consisted of CD8+ T cells sorted from PBMCs, taken 15 days after the yellow fever booster vaccination. The TCR sequence derives from a man between 25 and 39 years old who received the YFV17D yellow fever vaccine. The CDR3 protein is CASSFEGFGNTIYF. CDR3 bases: TGTGCCAGCAGTTTCGAGGGGTTCGGAAACACCATATATTTT.